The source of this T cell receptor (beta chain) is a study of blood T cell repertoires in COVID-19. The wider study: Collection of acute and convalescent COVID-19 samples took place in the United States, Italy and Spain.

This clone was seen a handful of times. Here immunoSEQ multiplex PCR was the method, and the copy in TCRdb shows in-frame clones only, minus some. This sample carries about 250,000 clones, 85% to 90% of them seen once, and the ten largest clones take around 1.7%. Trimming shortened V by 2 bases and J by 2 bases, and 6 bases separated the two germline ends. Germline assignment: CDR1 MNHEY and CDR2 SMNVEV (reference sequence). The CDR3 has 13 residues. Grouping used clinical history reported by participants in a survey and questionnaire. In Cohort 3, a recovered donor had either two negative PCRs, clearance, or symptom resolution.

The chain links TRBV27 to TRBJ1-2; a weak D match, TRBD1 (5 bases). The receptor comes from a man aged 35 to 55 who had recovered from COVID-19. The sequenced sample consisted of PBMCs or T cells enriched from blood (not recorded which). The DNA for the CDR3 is TGTGCCAGCAGTTTACGACAGAACTATGGCTACACCTTC. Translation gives CASSLRQNYGYTF.